Sequencing of this T cell receptor beta chain was carried out in a study of sequential checkpoint blockade in melanoma. Study information: Randomization was 1:1 between first-line nivolumab→ipilimumab and ipilimumab→nivolumab. Roughly 22 patients had matched tumor biopsies before treatment and at week 13 after nivolumab or ipilimumab alone. Whole-study results and caveats: Tumor T-cell fraction and clonality correlated with PD-L1 and CD8+ counts.

Described treatment: randomized to nivolumab then ipilimumab (arm A) or the reverse (arm B). None of the patients previously received DNA-damaging chemotherapy. Points on this clone: The antigen remains unidentified.

Profiling relied on immunoSEQ multiplex PCR, and the TCRdb table lists in-frame clones only, not all of them. This sample has 40,000 or so clones, with 30% to 35% found just once. CDR3 length: 16 amino acids. V was trimmed by 10 bases and J by 1 base, leaving 22 bases between them. The V gene's germline CDR1 is LNHDA and CDR2 SQIVND (reference sequence). Source: tumor tissue (inferred from file names), taken from a patient given nivolumab and ipilimumab in sequence. The source is a human donor with melanoma. V and J are TRBV19 and TRBJ2-5; possibly TRBD1 or TRBD2 for D (6 bases each). The CDR3: CATTLGGRDGQETQYF. CDR3 bases: TGTGCCACCACTCTCGGGGGCAGGGACGGCCAAGAGACCCAGTACTTC.